The clone carrying this T cell receptor beta chain showed up just a few times. As yet, its antigen is unknown. TCRdb reprocessed the 5' RACE reads via MiXCR and lists one record per CDR3 protein. The sample lists around 470,000 distinct CDR3 sequences, approximately 15% occurring once. CDR1 is DFQATT, CDR2 SNEGSKA, per germline (reference sequence). Trimming took off 3 bases at V and 6 bases at J, with 11 bases between the two ends. CDR3 length: 13 residues. This entry is derived from a study of identical twins. Broader study findings: Possibly, invariant MAIT and iNKT cells partly confounded zero-insertion analyses.

These data also featured in a second study, about yellow fever vaccine responses in identical twins.

The sequence derives from a woman between 18 and 29 years old in good health. Sequenced sample: CD4+ T cells sorted from blood. The J gene is TRBJ2-2, the V gene TRBV20-1; unclear D gene. The CDR3 sequence: CSASQILSGELFF. As DNA, the CDR3 is TGCAGTGCTAGCCAGATCTTGTCCGGGGAGCTGTTTTTT.